The 25 T cell receptor beta chains reported below all come from one sample, sequenced in a study of CD8+ T cells in alopecia areata. The treatment here: oral pan-JAK inhibitor, 5-10 mg twice daily. The authors extracted RNA and reverse transcribed it into cDNA as the sequencing template. Clones were read by immunoSEQ multiplex PCR, and TCRdb kept only the in-frame ones, dropping some. The sample shows about 110,000 clones, about 83% of them seen only once. Sample: CD8+ T cells sorted from blood, taken at week 24, from a patient treated with tofacitinib. These receptors all come from a human donor with alopecia areata.

The chain recombines TRBV6-5 with TRBJ2-1; 9 bases are shared with TRBD1. J lost 2 bases, V lost 4 bases, and 3 bases had no gene match. The length of the CDR3 is 15 residues. The V gene's germline CDR1 is MNHEY and CDR2 SVGAGI. CDR3 amino acids: CASSFRDRAYNEQFF. DNA of the CDR3: TGTGCCAGCAGTTTCCGGGACAGGGCCTACAATGAGCAGTTCTTC.

The chain has TRBV4-2 and TRBJ2-3, with D unclear. Germline V gives CDR1 LGHNA, CDR2 YNFKEQ. The CDR3 spans 14 residues. Trimming stripped 0 bases from V and 2 bases from J, with 6 bases between. This CDR3 is CASSQDVDTDTQYF. CDR3 DNA sequence: TGTGCCAGCAGCCAAGATGTCGACACAGATACGCAGTATTTT.

This clone came up a few times. This chain joins TRBV29-1 and TRBJ1-1; 9 bases line up with TRBD1. CDR1 and CDR2 (germline): SQVTM, ANQGSEA. This CDR3 contains 13 residues. V gave up 3 bases and J gave up 6 bases; unmatched junction bases: 5. CDR3 in amino acids: CSVEGTGIAEAFF. The CDR3 nucleotides read TGCAGCGTTGAGGGGACAGGGATCGCTGAAGCTTTCTTT.

V and J are TRBV4-3 and TRBJ2-7; 7 nucleotides align to TRBD1. This CDR3 region has 16 residues. Germline loops: CDR1 LGHNA, CDR2 YSLEER. V lost 4 bases, J lost 7 bases, and 16 bases stayed unmatched. Written as DNA, the CDR3 is TGCGCCAGCAGCCTAACCCCGGGACAGCCCGATCCGGAGCAGTACTTC. Amino acid sequence: CASSLTPGQPDPEQYF.

This clone was seen once. The rearrangement joins TRBV27 to TRBJ1-1; the D is unclear. The CDR3 loop spans 13 amino acids. Trimming removed 4 bases at V and 1 base at J, with 7 bases between. CDR1 and CDR2 from the germline V gene are MNHEY and SMNVEV (reference sequence). In nucleotides, the CDR3 is TGTGCCAGCAGTTCCGGGTCGAACACTGAAGCTTTCTTT. Translation gives CASSSGSNTEAFF.

The chain joins TRBV5-6 to TRBJ2-7; D call uncertain. Germline CDR1 reads SGHDT; CDR2 reads YYEEEE. V lost 4 bases, J lost 1 base, and 9 bases lay in between. The length of the CDR3 is 13 residues. The CDR3, as DNA: TGTGCCAGCAGCGCCGAAGGGTCCTACGAGCAGTACTTC. Translation gives CASSAEGSYEQYF.

V and J are TRBV7-9 and TRBJ2-7; TRBD1 aligns across 9 bases. V shed 1 base and J 4 bases; nucleotides not matched to a gene: 8. The CDR3 totals 16 residues. The germline V gene encodes CDR1 SEHNR and CDR2 FQNEAQ (reference sequence). The CDR3 coding sequence is TGTGCCAGCAGCTTAGAACGGGACAGGGTCCTTTACGAGCAGTACTTC. Translating it yields CASSLERDRVLYEQYF.

The rearrangement joins TRBV4-3 to TRBJ2-4, with D perhaps matching TRBD1 (7 bases). Trimming pared 0 bases from V and 0 bases from J, leaving 9 bases between. CDR1 is LGHNA, CDR2 YSLEER, per germline. There are 16 residues in the CDR3. The CDR3, as DNA: TGCGCCAGCAGCCAAGATCAGGGGGGAGCCAAAAACATTCAGTACTTC. Translated, it gives CASSQDQGGAKNIQYF.

This chain links TRBV10-3 with TRBJ2-5; 8 bases agree with TRBD1. V dropped 4 bases and J dropped 2; count of bases not matched to a gene: 6. The CDR3 is 15 amino acids. CDR1 is ENHRY, CDR2 SYGVKD, per germline. CDR3 sequence: CAISGTTGDQETQYF. CDR3 DNA sequence: TGTGCCATCAGTGGAACGACAGGGGATCAAGAGACCCAGTACTTC.

The CDR3 nucleotides read TGTGCCAGCAGCCAGAGGACTCGCCTCTCCTACAATGAGCAGTTCTTC. Encoded protein: CASSQRTRLSYNEQFF. The chain carries TRBV11-1 and TRBJ2-1; D is perhaps TRBD2 (5 bases). Germline V gives CDR1 SGHAT, CDR2 FQDESV (reference sequence). The CDR3 covers 16 residues. V was cut by 5 bases and J by 0 bases, with 14 bases left in between.

This clone has a single count. This rearrangement joins TRBV2 to TRBJ2-2; D gene uncertain. Trimming removed 3 bases at V and 1 base at J, with 6 bases between. The CDR3 spans 14 residues. Germline assignment: CDR1 SNHLY and CDR2 FYNNEI. Here the CDR3 reads CASSDGQNTGELFF. The CDR3 coding sequence is TGTGCCAGCAGTGATGGGCAGAACACCGGGGAGCTGTTTTTT.

CDR3 loop: CASSRDSHNEQFF. The CDR3 nucleotides are TGTGCCAGCAGCCGGGACAGCCACAATGAGCAGTTCTTC. V usage is TRBV7-9 and J usage is TRBJ2-1; 7 bases map to TRBD1. Germline loops: CDR1 SEHNR, CDR2 FQNEAQ (reference sequence). The CDR3 contains 13 residues. V was pared by 5 bases and J by 5 bases, with 3 bases of the junction left unmatched.

This clone was observed once. The gene calls are TRBV5-1 and TRBJ2-7; D is perhaps TRBD1 or TRBD2 (5 bases each). Trimming took 3 bases from V and 0 from J, leaving 16 bases between them. CDR1 and CDR2 (germline): SGHRS, YFSETQ. The CDR3 covers 16 residues. The CDR3 protein is CASSSRTGTNSYEQYF. The CDR3, as DNA: TGCGCCAGCAGCTCCCGGACCGGGACCAACTCCTACGAGCAGTACTTC.

This clone came up once. The chain joins TRBV2 to TRBJ1-3; TRBD1 might be the D (6 bases). Per the germline V gene, CDR1 is SNHLY and CDR2 is FYNNEI. Trimming removed 6 bases from V and 2 bases from J, with 17 bases in between. The CDR3 is 16 amino acids. CDR3: CASRGPQGRTGNTIYF. CDR3 nucleotides: TGTGCCAGCAGGGGCCCACAGGGCAGAACTGGAAACACCATATATTTT.

This clone was counted a single time. The chain employs TRBV18 and TRBJ2-1; D not certain. CDR1 is KGHSH and CDR2 is LQKENI in the germline V gene. The germline V and J ends were trimmed by 3 bases and 8 bases, with 17 bases remaining between them. The CDR3 sequence is 15 residues long. CDR3 nucleotides: TGTGCCAGCTCACCGGTTAGTCTCCCCGGCGATGAGCAGTTCTTC. Translated, it gives CASSPVSLPGDEQFF.

The chain has TRBV4-3 and TRBJ2-2; TRBD1 aligns across 8 bases. V was pared by 2 bases and J by 6 bases, with 8 bases of the junction left unmatched. This CDR3 contains 16 residues. Germline V gene sequence: CDR1 LGHNA, CDR2 YSLEER. For the CDR3, the DNA is TGCGCCAGCAGCCAAATTCAAAGGACAGGGTCCGGGGAGCTGTTTTTT. Its translation is CASSQIQRTGSGELFF.

The gene calls are TRBV7-6 and TRBJ2-5; 12 bases fit TRBD2. The CDR3 runs 16 residues. The V gene end was trimmed by 1 base and the J gene end by 2 bases; junction bases not matched to a gene: 2. Germline CDR1 reads SGHVS; CDR2 reads FNYEAQ. Here the CDR3 reads CASSLGTSGAQETQYF. The CDR3 DNA reads TGTGCCAGCAGCTTAGGGACTAGCGGGGCTCAAGAGACCCAGTACTTC.

The DNA for the CDR3 is TGCGCCAGCAGCCAAGTCGCCGGGTCTAACTATGGCTACACCTTC. This codes for CASSQVAGSNYGYTF. This chain links TRBV4-3 with TRBJ1-2, with D hard to call. V lost 1 base to trimming and J lost 0 bases, with 9 bases between them. The CDR3 contains 15 residues. The germline CDR1 and CDR2 sequences are LGHNA and YSLEER.

V is TRBV20-1 and J is TRBJ2-7, with unresolved D. From germline, CDR1 is DFQATT and CDR2 SNEGSKA (reference sequence). The CDR3 totals 8 residues. Trimming removed 7 bases from V and 9 bases from J, with 7 bases in between. The CDR3 here is CSGWGQYF. CDR3 sequence (DNA): TGCAGTGGCTGGGGGCAGTACTTC.

This rearrangement joins TRBV19 to TRBJ1-2; 9 bases are shared with TRBD1. Germline V gene lookup returns CDR1 LNHDA and CDR2 SQIVND (reference sequence). The CDR3 loop spans 15 amino acids. The V and J ends lost 1 base and 2 bases, in that order; junction bases with no gene match: 2. The CDR3 loop reads CASSIGGQGNYGYTF. The DNA for the CDR3 is TGTGCCAGTAGTATAGGTGGACAGGGGAACTATGGCTACACCTTC.

As for this clone: Germline and junction disagree at one end, which may indicate a read error. The rearrangement joins TRBV29-1 to TRBJ2-5; D is possibly TRBD1 or TRBD2 (5 bases each). The CDR3 is made up of 13 amino acids. Per the germline V gene, CDR1 is SQVTM and CDR2 is ANQGSEA. The CDR3 DNA reads TGCAGCATTGAGACGGGGCTACAAGAGACCCAGTACTTC. It yields the protein CSIETGLQETQYF.

The V and J genes are TRBV7-9 and TRBJ2-7; D might be TRBD1 (6 bases). Germline loops: CDR1 SEHNR, CDR2 FQNEAQ (reference sequence). CDR3 length equals 15 residues. V was cut by 1 base and J by 0 bases, with 10 bases left in between. The CDR3: CASSLDWTASYEQYF. The DNA for the CDR3 is TGTGCCAGCAGCTTAGATTGGACAGCCTCCTACGAGCAGTACTTC.

The chain has TRBV29-1 and TRBJ2-2; no clear D. Trimming pared 7 bases from V and 3 bases from J, leaving 6 bases between. The CDR3 loop spans 11 amino acids. The V gene's germline CDR1 is SQVTM and CDR2 ANQGSEA. CDR3 DNA: TGCAGCGCCTTTTACACCGGGGAGCTGTTTTTT. Amino acid sequence: CSAFYTGELFF.

This CDR3 reads CASSDSYNSPLHF. The DNA of the CDR3 is TGTGCCAGCAGCGACTCCTATAATTCACCCCTCCACTTT. The chain couples TRBV6-1 to TRBJ1-6; D uncertain. V lost 6 bases and J lost 0, with 3 bases in between. This CDR3 region has 13 residues. Per the germline V gene, CDR1 is MNHNS and CDR2 is SASEGT.

For this clone: Additional DNA sequences in this sample encode the identical CDR3. In DNA, the CDR3 is TGTGCCAGCAGCGTAGGGCTAGCTAGCACAGATACGCAGTATTTT. Protein sequence: CASSVGLASTDTQYF. The chain has TRBV9 and TRBJ2-3; D is perhaps TRBD2 (5 bases). Germline CDR1 is SGDLS and CDR2 is YYNGEE. CDR3 size: 15 residues. Trimming cost V 0 bases and J 0 bases, with 8 bases left between them.